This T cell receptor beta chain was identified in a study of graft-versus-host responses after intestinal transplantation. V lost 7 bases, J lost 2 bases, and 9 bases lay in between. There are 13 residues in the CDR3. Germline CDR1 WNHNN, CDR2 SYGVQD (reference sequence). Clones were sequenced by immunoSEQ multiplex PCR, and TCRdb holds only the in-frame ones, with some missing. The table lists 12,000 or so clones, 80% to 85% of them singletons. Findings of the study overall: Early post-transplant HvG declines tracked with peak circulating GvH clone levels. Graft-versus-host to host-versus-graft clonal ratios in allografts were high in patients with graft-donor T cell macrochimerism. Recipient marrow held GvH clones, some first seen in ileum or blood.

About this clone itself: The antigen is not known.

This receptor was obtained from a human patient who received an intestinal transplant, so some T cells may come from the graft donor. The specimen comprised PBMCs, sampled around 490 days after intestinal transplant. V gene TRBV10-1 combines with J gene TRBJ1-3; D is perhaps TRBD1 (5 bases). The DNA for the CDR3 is TGCGCCAGCAAGGGGTCTACTGGAAACACCATATATTTT. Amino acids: CASKGSTGNTIYF.